These 30 T cell receptor beta chains share one sample of origin, sequenced in a study of T cell responses to AZD1222 COVID-19 vaccine. Libraries were prepared by immunoSEQ multiplex PCR; TCRdb keeps only in-frame clonotypes and omits some of them. The table has 80,000 to 100,000 clones, approximately 86% seen once. This material consisted of peripheral blood, taken 28 days after the second AZD1222 dose. The receptors stem from an adult who received the AZD1222 COVID-19 vaccine.

V gene TRBV27 combines with J gene TRBJ2-3; the match to TRBD2 covers 13 bases. Germline-derived CDR1 and CDR2 are MNHEY and SMNVEV (reference sequence). The CDR3 is made up of 23 amino acids. The V gene end was trimmed by 3 bases and the J gene end by 5 bases; junction bases not matched to a gene: 26. CDR3 DNA sequence: TGTGCCAGCAGTTTCCCCAAACTCCCGGGACTAGCGGGACGAGGGAGAATGGTAGATACGCAGTATTTT. This gives the protein CASSFPKLPGLAGRGRMVDTQYF.

This sequence joins TRBV24-1 and TRBJ1-2, with no clear D. Germline V gene sequence: CDR1 KGHDR, CDR2 SFDVKD. This CDR3 spans 12 amino acids. V was pared by 0 bases and J by 6 bases, with 4 bases between. In DNA, the CDR3 is TGTGCCACCAGTGATTTGGGGGATGGCTACACCTTC. Translating gives CATSDLGDGYTF.

The CDR3 reads CASSLGTSGQGEQFF. In DNA form, the CDR3 reads TGTGCCAGCAGTTTAGGGACTAGCGGTCAGGGTGAGCAGTTCTTC. The chain has TRBV28 and TRBJ2-1, with 11 bases aligning to TRBD2. After removal of 2 bases from V and 9 bases from J, the junction contained 6 bases not matched to a gene. This CDR3 has 15 residues. Germline CDR1 MDHEN, CDR2 SYDVKM.

This clone showed up just once. The gene calls are TRBV7-6 and TRBJ2-5; TRBD2 is a possible D gene (6 bases). The germline V and J ends were trimmed by 0 bases and 2 bases, with 10 bases remaining between them. Germline lookup yields CDR1 SGHVS and CDR2 FNYEAQ. The CDR3 spans 15 residues. This CDR3 reads CASSLAWGTQETQYF. As DNA, the CDR3 is TGTGCCAGCAGCTTAGCGTGGGGGACTCAAGAGACCCAGTACTTC.

The chain combines TRBV28 with TRBJ1-2; no firm D call. From germline, CDR1 is MDHEN and CDR2 SYDVKM. The V end was cut by 2 bases, the J end by 8 bases, with 6 bases between. The CDR3 has 11 amino acids. CDR3 coding DNA: TGTGCCAGCAGTTTAGAGGGAGGCTACACCTTC. This encodes CASSLEGGYTF.

The J gene is TRBJ2-1, the V gene TRBV3-1 (or the pseudogene TRBV3-2), with 14 nucleotides matching TRBD2. CDR3 length: 17 amino acids. Germline V gene sequence: CDR1 LGHDT, CDR2 YNNKEL (reference sequence). V shed 0 bases, J shed 10 bases, and the junction held 8 bases outside the gene matches. The CDR3 loop reads CASSQDRGLAGAREQFF. The DNA for the CDR3 is TGTGCCAGCAGCCAAGATCGGGGACTAGCGGGGGCTAGGGAGCAGTTCTTC.

This chain connects TRBV4-2 to TRBJ2-5; 10 bases fit TRBD2. Trimming at V came to 2 bases and at J to 4 bases, leaving 7 bases not matched to a gene. Germline V gene sequence: CDR1 LGHNA, CDR2 YNFKEQ. The CDR3 is made up of 16 amino acids. The CDR3 sequence: CASSQLAGDEGETQYF. CDR3 in DNA: TGTGCCAGCAGCCAACTAGCGGGAGATGAGGGAGAGACCCAGTACTTC.

V gene TRBV7-9 combines with J gene TRBJ1-2; 7 bases fit TRBD1. Germline V gene lookup returns CDR1 SEHNR and CDR2 FQNEAQ (reference sequence). This CDR3 contains 14 residues. V shed 4 bases, J shed 3 bases, and the junction held 5 bases outside the gene matches. CDR3 DNA: TGTGCCAGCAGCTCGACAGGGTATGACTATGGCTACACCTTC. Its translation: CASSSTGYDYGYTF.

The chain has TRBV28 and TRBJ1-1; TRBD1 aligns across 8 bases. The trim removed 9 bases at V and 0 bases at J, leaving 3 bases unmatched. The CDR3 has 13 residues. Germline assignment: CDR1 MDHEN and CDR2 SYDVKM. The CDR3 DNA reads TGTGCCAGTAGGACAGGGATGAACACTGAAGCTTTCTTT. It is translated as CASRTGMNTEAFF.

As concerns this clone: This same CDR3 is encoded by further DNA sequences in the sample. The chain carries TRBV11-3 and TRBJ2-1; 9 bases agree with TRBD2. CDR1 SGHNT and CDR2 YENEEA come from the germline V gene. After removal of 1 base from V and 2 bases from J, the junction contained 0 bases not matched to a gene. The CDR3 sequence is 15 residues long. CDR3 sequence reads: CASSLVAGAYNEQFF. The CDR3 DNA follows: TGTGCCAGCAGCTTAGTAGCGGGAGCCTACAATGAGCAGTTCTTC.

For the CDR3, the DNA is TGTGCCAGCAGCTTTGCGTGGACAGGGGCGGGCTATGGCTACACCTTC. This translates into CASSFAWTGAGYGYTF. The V gene is TRBV7-9, the J gene TRBJ1-2, with 9 positions matching TRBD1. The CDR3 extends over 16 amino acids. Germline loops: CDR1 SEHNR, CDR2 FQNEAQ (reference sequence). V shed 3 bases, J shed 4 bases, and the junction held 9 bases outside the gene matches.

This chain uses TRBV5-1 with TRBJ2-3; D possibly uses TRBD1 or TRBD2 (5 bases each). The CDR3 extends over 18 amino acids. Trimming stripped 0 bases from V and 0 bases from J, with 17 bases between. Germline CDR1 and CDR2: SGHRS and YFSETQ. The CDR3 sequence is CASSLAGLGQTSTDTQYF. The CDR3 nucleotides are TGCGCCAGCAGCTTGGCGGGGTTGGGGCAGACTAGCACAGATACGCAGTATTTT. The full variable domain, its missing parts supplied by reference TRBV5-1 and TRBJ2-3, is KAGVTQTPRYLIKTRGQQVTLSCSPISGHRSVSWYQQTPGQGLQFLFEYFSETQRNKGNFPGRFSGRQFSNSRSEMNVSTLELGDSALYLCASSLAGLGQTSTDTQYFGPGTRLTVL.

The table lists this clone with a few counts. The genes are TRBV7-9 and TRBJ1-5; possibly TRBD1 for D (6 bases). The CDR3 sequence is 16 residues long. The ends were cut back, 5 bases at V and 4 bases at J, with 18 bases in the middle. The germline gives CDR1 SEHNR, CDR2 FQNEAQ (reference sequence). The CDR3 region is CASSPRGASGNQPQHF. The CDR3 DNA reads TGTGCCAGCAGCCCACGGGGGGCCTCGGGGAATCAGCCCCAGCATTTT.

A few counts support this clone. The rearrangement joins TRBV5-1 to TRBJ2-7; 10 bases are a match to TRBD1. Germline V gene sequence: CDR1 SGHRS, CDR2 YFSETQ. The CDR3 has 14 amino acids. Trimming at V came to 3 bases and at J to 5 bases, leaving 5 bases not matched to a gene. CDR3 sequence reads: CASSWGQGINEQYF. The CDR3 bases are TGCGCCAGCAGCTGGGGACAGGGGATTAACGAGCAGTACTTC.

Written as DNA, the CDR3 is TGTGCCAGCAGCCCACAGGTACCCTATGGCTACACCTTC. Its translation is CASSPQVPYGYTF. The rearrangement links TRBV11-1 to TRBJ1-2, with D perhaps TRBD1 (5 bases). Trimming stripped 5 bases from V and 4 bases from J, with 11 bases between. The CDR3 covers 13 residues. In germline, CDR1 is SGHAT, CDR2 FQDESV (reference sequence). Full variable domain (rest looked up from reference TRBV11-1 and TRBJ1-2): EAEVAQSPRYKITEKSQAVAFWCDPISGHATLYWYRQILGQGPELLVQFQDESVVDDSQLPKDRFSAERLKGVDSTLKIQPAELGDSAMYLCASSPQVPYGYTFGSGTRLTVV.

This rearrangement joins TRBV27 to TRBJ2-7, with D possibly TRBD2 on 6 matching bases. CDR3 size: 13 residues. Trimming stripped 5 bases from V and 3 bases from J, with 11 bases between. The germline CDR1 and CDR2 sequences are MNHEY and SMNVEV (reference sequence). The CDR3 protein is CASSVGLNYEQYF. As DNA, the CDR3 is TGTGCCAGCAGTGTGGGACTGAACTACGAGCAGTACTTC.

This chain uses TRBV5-4 with TRBJ1-5; TRBD1 might be the D (5 bases). V was cut by 0 bases and J by 3 bases, with 13 bases left in between. The CDR3 runs to 16 residues. The germline CDR1 and CDR2 sequences are SGHNT and YYREEE (reference sequence). Here the CDR3 DNA reads TGTGCCAGCAGCTTGGGGGGGGGTTTCCTCAATCAGCCCCAGCATTTT. Translation: CASSLGGGFLNQPQHF.

This clone was seen more than once but under ten times. The chain combines TRBV19 with TRBJ2-6, with no clear D. This CDR3 comprises 16 residues. Germline V lookup: CDR1 LNHDA, CDR2 SQIVND (reference sequence). V lost 5 bases and J lost 4, with 15 bases in between. DNA of the CDR3: TGTGCCAGTAGTCTCGGACGGCCCGGAGGGGCCAACGTCCTGACTTTC. Translated, it gives CASSLGRPGGANVLTF.

The J gene is TRBJ2-5, the V gene TRBV7-2; no clear D. CDR1 is SGHTA, CDR2 FQGNSA, per germline. The V gene lost 4 bases and the J gene lost 1 base, with 13 bases spanning the gap. The CDR3 extends over 15 amino acids. This CDR3 reads CASSSRHGRQETQYF. DNA for the CDR3: TGTGCCAGCAGCTCCCGCCACGGGCGCCAAGAGACCCAGTACTTC.

In nucleotides, the CDR3 is TGTGCCAGCAGCCCACGACTAGCGGGAAATGAGCAGTTCTTC. The encoded protein is CASSPRLAGNEQFF. The rearrangement links TRBV9 to TRBJ2-1, with 11 bases fitting TRBD2. Trimming removed 4 bases from V and 7 bases from J; junction bases left unmatched: 4. Germline loops: CDR1 SGDLS, CDR2 YYNGEE. This CDR3 has 14 residues.

This clone has a single count. The chain is built from TRBV7-8 and TRBJ2-5; the match to TRBD2 covers 7 bases. V gave up 11 bases and J gave up 5 bases; unmatched junction bases: 17. Germline CDR1 reads SGHVS; CDR2 reads FQNEAQ. The CDR3 loop spans 15 amino acids. CDR3 in amino acids: CAVKIWRAGGETQYF. In DNA form, the CDR3 reads TGTGCCGTCAAGATCTGGCGGGCCGGGGGGGAGACCCAGTACTTC.

The DNA for the CDR3 is TGTGCCAGCAGCCCCTCGGGGGGCGAGCAGTACTTC. This codes for CASSPSGGEQYF. This chain uses TRBV5-5 with TRBJ2-7; TRBD2 matches 7 bases. CDR3 length equals 12 residues. V was pared by 4 bases and J by 6 bases, with 4 bases of the junction left unmatched. Germline values: CDR1 SGHKS, CDR2 YYEKEE (reference sequence).

The chain carries TRBV19 and TRBJ2-1; 9 bases match TRBD2. V trimming: 5 bases; J trimming: 7 bases; junction bases outside the gene matches: 9. CDR3 length equals 15 residues. Germline CDR1 LNHDA, CDR2 SQIVND (reference sequence). The CDR3 DNA reads TGTGCCAGTAGTCCAGTAGCGGGAGTGGGGAATGAGCAGTTCTTC. Its translation is CASSPVAGVGNEQFF.

The chain joins TRBV30 to TRBJ1-1; TRBD1 agrees at 11 bases. The germline CDR1 and CDR2 sequences are GTSNPN and SVGIG (reference sequence). This CDR3 spans 15 amino acids. With 2 bases clipped from V and 5 bases from J, the junction kept 7 bases outside the gene matches. CDR3 nucleotide sequence: TGTGCCTGGAGTCTAGGACAGGGGGCGCGGACTGAAGCTTTCTTT. It yields the protein CAWSLGQGARTEAFF.

V gene TRBV13 combines with J gene TRBJ1-2; 9 positions agree with TRBD1. CDR1 is PRHDT and CDR2 is FYEKMQ in the germline V gene (reference sequence). The junction had 5 bases not matched to a gene; V was cut back by 5 bases and J by 4 bases. This CDR3 region has 14 residues. CDR3 loop: CASSPQGAVYGYTF. Written as DNA, the CDR3 is TGTGCCAGCAGCCCACAGGGGGCCGTCTATGGCTACACCTTC.

The chain uses TRBV19 and TRBJ1-5; tentative D call: TRBD1 (5 bases). V lost 8 bases, J lost 1 base, and 15 bases lay in between. Germline values: CDR1 LNHDA, CDR2 SQIVND (reference sequence). The CDR3 spans 15 residues. This CDR3 is CASQTGGTSNQPQHF. In DNA, the CDR3 is TGTGCCAGTCAGACCGGGGGGACCAGCAATCAGCCCCAGCATTTT.

The V call is TRBV20-1, the J call TRBJ1-2; weak D call: TRBD1 (5 bases). V lost 3 bases, J lost 1 base, and 15 bases lay in between. CDR3 length: 15 residues. CDR1 and CDR2 (germline): DFQATT, SNEGSKA (reference sequence). The CDR3, as DNA: TGCAGTGCTAGTAATACAGGCCGAGGTAACTATGGCTACACCTTC. Residues: CSASNTGRGNYGYTF.

V gene TRBV30 combines with J gene TRBJ1-2, with 11 bases identical to TRBD1. The V segment lost 0 bases and the J segment 2 bases; nucleotides outside the gene matches: 5. The CDR3 loop spans 16 amino acids. From germline, CDR1 is GTSNPN and CDR2 SVGIG (reference sequence). As DNA, the CDR3 is TGTGCCTGGAGTGTACCGGGACAGGGGGGGAACTATGGCTACACCTTC. Its translation: CAWSVPGQGGNYGYTF.

V usage is TRBV6-5 and J usage is TRBJ1-2; 10 bases are shared with TRBD1. Unmatched junction bases numbered 6, after V lost 6 bases and J lost 8 bases. The CDR3 is made up of 13 amino acids. The germline V gene encodes CDR1 MNHEY and CDR2 SVGAGI. In DNA form, the CDR3 reads TGTGCCAGCAGGGCCGACAGGGGGCAAGGCTACACCTTC. Translated: CASRADRGQGYTF.

The chain uses TRBV7-4 and TRBJ2-1, with TRBD2 matching over 12 bases. The CDR3 is made up of 19 amino acids. CDR1 SGHVT and CDR2 SQSDAQ come from the germline V gene. V trimming: 5 bases; J trimming: 0 bases; junction bases outside the gene matches: 11. CDR3 coding DNA: TGTGCCAGCAGCCCAGGGACTAGCGGGCCTTCTAGCTCCTACAATGAGCAGTTCTTC. As protein: CASSPGTSGPSSSYNEQFF.